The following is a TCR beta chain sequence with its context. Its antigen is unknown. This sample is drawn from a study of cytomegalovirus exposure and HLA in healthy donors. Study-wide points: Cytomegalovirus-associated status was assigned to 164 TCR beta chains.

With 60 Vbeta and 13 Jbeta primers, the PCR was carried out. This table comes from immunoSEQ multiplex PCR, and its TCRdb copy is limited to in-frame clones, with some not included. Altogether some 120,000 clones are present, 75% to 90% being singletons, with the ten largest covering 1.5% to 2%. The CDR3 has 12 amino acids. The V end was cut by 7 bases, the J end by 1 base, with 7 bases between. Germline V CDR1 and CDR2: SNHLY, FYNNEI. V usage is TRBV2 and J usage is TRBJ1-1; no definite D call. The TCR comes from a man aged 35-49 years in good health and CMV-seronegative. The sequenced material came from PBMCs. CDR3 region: CASTAENTEAFF. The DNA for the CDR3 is TGTGCCAGCACGGCGGAGAACACTGAAGCTTTCTTT.